This passage covers 32 T cell receptor beta chains from one sample sequenced in a study of early T cells in non-severe SARS-CoV-2 infection. A single record per CDR3 protein comes from TCRdb applying MiXCR to the 5' RACE reads. The table has tens of thousands of distinct CDR3 sequences, approximately 10% seen once; the top ten hold approximately 3%. The sample consisted of whole blood, taken at baseline. The receptors originated from an adult who was a healthcare worker with PCR-confirmed SARS-CoV-2 infection or an uninfected control (not recorded which).

With regard to this clonotype: One end of the junction does not line up with germline, which may come from a read error. The CDR3 region has the DNA TGTGCCAGCAGTTACTCGAAGGGGGGACAGGGCCTTTTT. It encodes CASSYSKGGQGLF. The rearrangement joins TRBV6-6 to TRBJ1-4; 9 bases are shared with TRBD1. The CDR3 extends over 13 amino acids. Germline V gene lookup returns CDR1 MNHNY and CDR2 SVGAGI (reference sequence).

The CDR3: CASSPVRLDQPQHF. For the CDR3, the DNA is TGTGCCAGTAGCCCGGTGCGTCTCGATCAGCCCCAGCATTTT. The rearrangement links TRBV19 to TRBJ1-5; D is ambiguous. The CDR3 is 14 residues long. Trimming shortened V by 6 bases and J by 5 bases, and 14 bases separated the two germline ends. Looked up from germline, CDR1 is LNHDA and CDR2 is SQIVND (reference sequence).

This sequence joins TRBV6-4 and TRBJ2-5; a weak D match, TRBD2 (6 bases). V lost 2 bases to trimming and J lost 2 bases, with 15 bases between them. This CDR3 has 16 amino acids. Germline loops: CDR1 MRHNA, CDR2 SNTAGT. The CDR3 sequence is CASSDLYGAGQETQYF. The CDR3 bases are TGTGCCAGCAGTGACCTTTATGGGGCGGGACAAGAGACCCAGTACTTC.

The CDR3 loop reads CASSLLAGGYNEQFF. The DNA for the CDR3 is TGTGCCAGCAGCTTACTAGCGGGGGGTTACAATGAGCAGTTCTTC. This rearrangement joins TRBV11-3 to TRBJ2-1; TRBD2 agrees at 11 bases. Germline V CDR1 and CDR2: SGHNT, YENEEA. The junction had 1 base not matched to a gene; V was cut back by 2 bases and J by 4 bases. The CDR3 covers 15 residues.

The rearrangement joins TRBV19 to TRBJ1-2; D gene uncertain. The germline CDR1 and CDR2 sequences are LNHDA and SQIVND (reference sequence). Trimming left V 9 bases short and J 0 bases short, with 11 bases between. The CDR3 extends over 13 amino acids. The CDR3 protein is CASRTATNYGYTF. The CDR3, as DNA: TGTGCCAGCCGGACGGCGACTAACTATGGCTACACCTTC.

V usage is TRBV5-5 and J usage is TRBJ1-5; 7 positions agree with TRBD1. The trim removed 1 base at V and 3 bases at J, leaving 4 bases unmatched. The CDR3 contains 15 residues. Looked up from germline, CDR1 is SGHKS and CDR2 is YYEKEE (reference sequence). In DNA, the CDR3 is TGTGCCAGCAGCTTGACGGGACAGCTCAATCAGCCCCAGCATTTT. Translated: CASSLTGQLNQPQHF.

Concerning this clonotype: Germline is not matched at one junction end, which may reflect a read error. The chain uses TRBV7-9 and TRBJ1-2, with D hard to call. This CDR3 comprises 15 residues. Looked up from germline, CDR1 is SEHNR and CDR2 is FQNEAQ (reference sequence). CDR3 protein: CASSSRGPFAYGYTF. The CDR3 bases are TGTGCCAGCAGCTCCCGAGGACCCTTCGCCTATGGCTATACCTTC. The full variable domain, with the rest looked up from reference TRBV7-9 and TRBJ1-2, is DTGVSQNPRHKITKRGQNVTFRCDPISEHNRLYWYRQTLGQGPEFLTYFQNEAQLEKSRLLSDRFSAERPKGSFSTLEIQRTEQGDSAMYLCASSSRGPFAYGYTFGSGTRLTVV.

This chain links TRBV11-3 with TRBJ2-3; 10 nucleotides align to TRBD2. Germline V CDR1 and CDR2: SGHNT, YENEEA. CDR3 length: 19 residues. J gave up 5 bases and V 4 bases, and 18 bases lay outside the gene matches. The CDR3 DNA reads TGTGCCAGCAGCTCTCCCGGGGTAGCGGGGGGCCTCATGGGAGATACGCAGTATTTT. Translating it yields CASSSPGVAGGLMGDTQYF. Combining the CDR3 with reference TRBV11-3 and TRBJ2-3 gives the whole variable domain EAGVVQSPRYKIIEKKQPVAFWCNPISGHNTLYWYLQNLGQGPELLIRYENEEAVDDSQLPKDRFSAERLKGVDSTLKIQPAELGDSAVYLCASSSPGVAGGLMGDTQYFGPGTRLTVL.

This clonotype was detected only a few times. This sequence joins TRBV20-1 and TRBJ1-4; D gene ambiguous. Germline V CDR1 and CDR2: DFQATT, SNEGSKA (reference sequence). V was shortened by 6 bases and J by 8 bases, with 10 bases between the two germline ends. CDR3 length: 11 residues. This chain's CDR3 is CSAIAGEKLFF. In DNA, the CDR3 is TGCAGTGCCATAGCGGGCGAAAAACTGTTTTTT.

This clonotype was observed many times. The genes are TRBV5-1 and TRBJ1-1; D gene uncertain. This CDR3 has 13 residues. The V end was cut by 0 bases, the J end by 10 bases, with 13 bases between. Germline CDR1 is SGHRS and CDR2 is YFSETQ. In DNA form, the CDR3 reads TGCGCCAGCAGCTTGGGCGGCTCAAGTAGAGCTTTCTTT. Its translation is CASSLGGSSRAFF.

There are a few counts of this clonotype. J is TRBJ2-1 and V is TRBV3-1; D is unresolved. The CDR3 has 12 residues. The germline V gene has CDR1 LGHDT and CDR2 YNNKEL (reference sequence). V lost 7 bases to trimming and J lost 10 bases, with 14 bases between them. CDR3 nucleotide sequence: TGTGCCAGCAAGACCCAGGAAAACGAGCAGTTCTTC. It encodes CASKTQENEQFF.

This clonotype occurred a few times. The CDR3 reads CGISTTDTQYF. CDR3 sequence (DNA): TGCGGGATAAGCACCACAGATACGCAGTATTTT. The V gene is TRBV29-1, the J gene TRBJ2-3, with unresolved D. Germline loops: CDR1 SQVTM, CDR2 ANQGSEA. The CDR3 covers 11 residues.

This clonotype was picked up a small number of times. The chain uses TRBV12-3 or TRBV12-4 and TRBJ2-3; possibly TRBD1 or TRBD2 for D (5 bases each). V lost 9 bases and J lost 5, with 15 bases in between. This CDR3 region has 13 residues. CDR3 amino acids: CASSSGGIDTQYF. CDR3 DNA sequence: TGTGCCAGTTCGAGTGGGGGTATAGATACGCAGTATTTT.

This clonotype appeared a few times. V usage is TRBV20-1 and J usage is TRBJ1-1, with D perhaps matching TRBD1 (6 bases). The CDR3 is made up of 14 amino acids. The germline V and J ends were trimmed by 3 bases and 0 bases, with 11 bases remaining between them. Germline V gene lookup returns CDR1 DFQATT and CDR2 SNEGSKA (reference sequence). CDR3 DNA: TGCAGTGCTAGTTGGGGGGACATGAACACTGAAGCTTTCTTT. Translation: CSASWGDMNTEAFF.

The chain links TRBV12-3 or TRBV12-4 to TRBJ2-2; no reliable D call. Trimming took 2 bases from V and 8 from J, leaving 12 bases between them. The CDR3 is made up of 14 amino acids. The CDR3 sequence: CASSLYMGSGELFF. DNA for the CDR3: TGTGCCAGCAGTTTATATATGGGGTCAGGGGAGCTGTTTTTT.

This clonotype was observed a few times. This chain uses TRBV5-1 with TRBJ2-1, with D perhaps TRBD1 (5 bases). Deletions cut 1 base from V and 4 bases from J, with 12 bases between. CDR3 length: 15 residues. In germline, CDR1 is SGHRS, CDR2 YFSETQ. The CDR3 DNA reads TGCGCCAGCAGCTTGCAGGGTGTGGGATACAATGAGCAGTTCTTC. Amino acid sequence: CASSLQGVGYNEQFF.

This clonotype came up many times. The rearrangement uses TRBV12-3 or TRBV12-4 and TRBJ1-2; a weak D match, TRBD1 (6 bases). The ends were cut back, 6 bases at V and 7 bases at J, with 18 bases in the middle. The CDR3 spans 14 residues. CDR3 DNA sequence: TGTGCCAGCAGCCTTCGACTCGAGGGGGGTGGCTACACCTTC. Amino acid sequence: CASSLRLEGGGYTF.

This clonotype showed up just a few times. The chain has TRBV6-1 and TRBJ1-2, with D possibly TRBD1 on 5 matching bases. The CDR3 spans 14 residues. V lost 8 bases and J lost 4, with 17 bases in between. The germline CDR1 and CDR2 sequences are MNHNS and SASEGT. The CDR3 protein is CASYVSLRGYGYTF. CDR3 DNA: TGTGCCAGCTATGTGTCCCTGAGGGGCTATGGCTACACCTTC.

This clonotype showed up just a few times. This chain links TRBV7-2 with TRBJ2-7; 8 nucleotides agree with TRBD2. With 5 bases clipped from V and 3 bases from J, the junction kept 9 bases outside the gene matches. Germline-derived CDR1 and CDR2 are SGHTA and FQGNSA. The CDR3 runs 15 residues. This chain's CDR3 is CASSPPTSGLYEQYF. CDR3 coding DNA: TGTGCCAGCAGCCCCCCTACTAGCGGCCTCTACGAGCAGTACTTC. The variable domain in full, completed from reference TRBV7-2 and TRBJ2-7, reads GAGVSQSPSNKVTEKGKDVELRCDPISGHTALYWYRQSLGQGLEFLIYFQGNSAPDKSGLPSDRFSAERTGGSVSTLTIQRTQQEDSAVYLCASSPPTSGLYEQYFGPGTRLTVT.

The gene calls are TRBV3-1 and TRBJ2-3, with D maybe TRBD1 (5 bases). With 5 bases removed from V and 1 base from J, the gap between germline ends came to 13 bases. The V gene's germline CDR1 is LGHDT and CDR2 YNNKEL (reference sequence). The CDR3 has 15 amino acids. CDR3 DNA: TGTGCCAGCAGCAAACGAAGGGGCGGCACAGATACGCAGTATTTT. Amino acid sequence: CASSKRRGGTDTQYF.

This clonotype has a handful of counts. This rearrangement joins TRBV12-3 or TRBV12-4 to TRBJ2-7, with D tentatively TRBD1 (6 bases). Trimming took 8 bases from V and 0 from J, leaving 11 bases between them. The CDR3 totals 13 residues. The CDR3 nucleotides are TGTGCCAGCGGGGGCGCCCTCTCCTACGAGCAGTACTTC. It translates to CASGGALSYEQYF.

The chain couples TRBV5-1 to TRBJ2-2; 7 nucleotides align to TRBD1. The V and J ends lost 9 bases and 7 bases, in that order; junction bases with no gene match: 3. From germline, CDR1 is SGHRS and CDR2 YFSETQ. CDR3 length: 11 amino acids. The CDR3 DNA reads as TGCGCCATACAGGGGAACGGGGAGCTGTTTTTT. The encoded protein is CAIQGNGELFF. Complete variable domain (other parts from reference TRBV5-1 and TRBJ2-2): KAGVTQTPRYLIKTRGQQVTLSCSPISGHRSVSWYQQTPGQGLQFLFEYFSETQRNKGNFPGRFSGRQFSNSRSEMNVSTLELGDSALYLCAIQGNGELFFGEGSRLTVL.

The chain has TRBV11-3 and TRBJ1-3; no clear D. The V end lost 5 bases, the J end lost 1 base, and 12 bases lay between the germline ends. The CDR3 has 15 residues. Germline CDR1 reads SGHNT; CDR2 reads YENEEA. The CDR3 reads CASSPDGGSGNTIYF. CDR3 bases: TGTGCCAGCAGCCCCGACGGAGGGTCTGGAAACACCATATATTTT.

The V gene is TRBV6-5, the J gene TRBJ2-5; either TRBD1 or TRBD2 may supply D (6 bases each). The CDR3 length is 14 residues. V gave up 2 bases and J gave up 5 bases, with 12 bases separating them. Germline loops: CDR1 MNHEY, CDR2 SVGAGI. CDR3 protein: CASSYGGTRETQYF. For the CDR3, the DNA is TGTGCCAGCAGTTACGGCGGGACACGGGAGACCCAGTACTTC.

This clonotype occurred a few times. The chain joins TRBV6-2 or TRBV6-3 to TRBJ2-4; 8 nucleotides align to TRBD2. The CDR3 length is 14 residues. V lost 0 bases, J lost 6 bases, and 1 base stayed unmatched. Germline V CDR1 and CDR2: MNHEY, SVGEGT. DNA for the CDR3: TGTGCCAGCAGTTACTCTGCGGGAGGAAACATTCAGTACTTC. Protein product: CASSYSAGGNIQYF.

The genes are TRBV5-1 and TRBJ1-4, with D possibly TRBD1 on 6 matching bases. Germline values: CDR1 SGHRS, CDR2 YFSETQ. This CDR3 contains 12 residues. V shed 4 bases and J shed 7 bases, with 8 bases lying between them. This CDR3 reads CASSPRGEKLFF. The CDR3 bases are TGCGCCAGCAGCCCCAGGGGTGAAAAACTGTTTTTT.

The rearrangement joins TRBV7-2 to TRBJ1-2; no reliable D call. Trimming stripped 0 bases from V and 10 bases from J, with 9 bases between. The CDR3 length is 12 residues. CDR1 is SGHTA and CDR2 is FQGNSA in the germline V gene. The CDR3 DNA is TGTGCCAGCAGCTTAGCAGCTACTACCTACACCTTC. Protein product: CASSLAATTYTF.

The table lists this clonotype with a few counts. The V call is TRBV9, the J call TRBJ2-3; perhaps TRBD1 as D (6 bases). Germline-derived CDR1 and CDR2 are SGDLS and YYNGEE. V was pared by 4 bases and J by 2 bases, with 11 bases between. The CDR3 runs 14 residues. CDR3 region: CASSRGDTTDTQYF. CDR3 in DNA: TGTGCCAGCAGCCGAGGGGACACCACAGATACGCAGTATTTT.

In its sample, this clonotype was seen a few times. The junction shows a germline mismatch at one end, possibly a read error. The gene calls are TRBV5-4 and TRBJ2-2, with D unclear. Germline CDR1 reads SGHNT; CDR2 reads YYREEE (reference sequence). The CDR3 spans 13 residues. CDR3 loop: CVSSLLNTGELFF. CDR3 bases: TGTGTCAGCAGCTTGTTGAACACCGGGGAGCTGTTTTTT. The whole variable domain, remainder taken from reference TRBV5-4 and TRBJ2-2, is ETGVTQSPTHLIKTRGQQVTLRCSSQSGHNTVSWYQQALGQGPQFIFQYYREEENGRGNFPPRFSGLQFPNYSSELNVNALELDDSALYLCVSSLLNTGELFFGEGSRLTVL.

V is TRBV6-5 and J is TRBJ1-1; perhaps TRBD1 as D (5 bases). Germline-derived CDR1 and CDR2 are MNHEY and SVGAGI. The CDR3 extends over 15 amino acids. V dropped 4 bases and J dropped 0 bases, with 12 bases sitting between them. The CDR3 sequence: CASSWGTPLNTEAFF. CDR3 DNA: TGTGCCAGCAGTTGGGGGACTCCCTTGAACACTGAAGCTTTCTTT.

This clonotype was observed a handful of times. A read error may account for a junction end that differs from germline. The chain is built from TRBV20-1 and TRBJ1-6, with D perhaps TRBD1 (6 bases). This CDR3 is 14 amino acids long. The germline V gene has CDR1 DFQATT and CDR2 SNEGSKA (reference sequence). CDR3 DNA: TGCAGTGCTAGAGGGGCACAGGGTAATTCACCCCTCCATTTT. Its translation is CSARGAQGNSPLHF.

This clonotype was observed at least ten times. The chain links TRBV12-3 or TRBV12-4 to TRBJ1-1; 8 nucleotides match TRBD1. The CDR3 extends over 12 amino acids. The trim removed 5 bases at V and 7 bases at J, leaving 3 bases unmatched. The CDR3 sequence: CASSPGQGEAFF. CDR3 nucleotide sequence: TGTGCCAGCAGTCCCGGACAGGGTGAAGCTTTCTTT.